This T cell receptor (beta chain) was captured in a study of cytomegalovirus exposure and HLA in healthy donors. Overall study context: There were approximately 80 million unique TCRs (from HLA-typed donors) in an early data release.

Findings of the study overall: Highly shared sequence variants in one cluster were likely a sequencing artifact. TCR sequences were mostly rare, though some public TCRs occurred in many donors.

Notes on this clone: The antigen is unknown.

The junction had 3 bases not matched to a gene; V was cut back by 6 bases and J by 1 base. The germline gives CDR1 MNHNY, CDR2 SVGAGI (reference sequence). The CDR3 loop spans 14 amino acids. Primers for the PCR totalled 60 Vbeta and 13 Jbeta. In the source study's methods: It was a later analysis that counted roughly 80 million unique TCR beta chains, of which about 10 million were shared. Profiled with immunoSEQ multiplex PCR; TCRdb holds only in-frame clones, not every one. V and J calls and clone size follow that table, whereas D and trimming were derived from the DNA. The repertoire holds around 150,000 clones, 65% to 80% seen once, with roughly 2.8% in the top ten.

The clonotype comes from a woman aged 40 to 50 in good health and CMV-seropositive. Sequenced material: PBMCs. The chain has TRBV6-6 and TRBJ2-5, with TRBD1 matching 9 bases. As DNA, the CDR3 is TGTGCCAGCAGCCGGGGACAGGGCCAAGAGACCCAGTACTTC. Translated: CASSRGQGQETQYF.